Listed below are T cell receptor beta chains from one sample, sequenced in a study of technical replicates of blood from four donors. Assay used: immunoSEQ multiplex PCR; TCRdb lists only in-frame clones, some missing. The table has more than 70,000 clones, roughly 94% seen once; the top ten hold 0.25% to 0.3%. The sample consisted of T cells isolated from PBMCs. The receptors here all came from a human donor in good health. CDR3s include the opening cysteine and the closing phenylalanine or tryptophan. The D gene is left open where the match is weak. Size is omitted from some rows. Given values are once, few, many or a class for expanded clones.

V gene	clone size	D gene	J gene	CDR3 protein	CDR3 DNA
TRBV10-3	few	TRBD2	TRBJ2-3	CAISEGGGSPLTDTQYF	TGTGCCATCAGTGAGGGCGGGGGGTCCCCCCTCACAGATACGCAGTATTTT
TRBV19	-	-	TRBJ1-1	CASTARMNTEAFF	TGTGCCAGTACGGCGCGGATGAACACTGAAGCTTTCTTT
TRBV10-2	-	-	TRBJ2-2	CASSGQIINTGELFF	TGCGCCAGCAGCGGACAGATCATTAACACCGGGGAGCTGTTTTTT
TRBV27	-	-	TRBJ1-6	CASSWRGLGSPLHF	TGTGCCAGCAGTTGGCGGGGTCTGGGTTCACCCCTCCACTTT
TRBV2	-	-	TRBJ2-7	CASTRTSEQYF	TGTGCCAGCACTCGAACTAGCGAGCAGTACTTC
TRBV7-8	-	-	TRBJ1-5	CASSLSGGSNQPQHF	TGTGCCAGCAGCTTATCCGGGGGTAGCAATCAGCCCCAGCATTTT
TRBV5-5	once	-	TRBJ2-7	CASSLAQVLNEQYF	TGTGCCAGCAGCTTGGCCCAGGTTCTCAACGAGCAGTACTTC
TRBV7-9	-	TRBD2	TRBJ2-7	CASSFRSGSYEQYF	TGTGCCAGCAGCTTTCGAAGCGGGAGCTACGAGCAGTACTTC
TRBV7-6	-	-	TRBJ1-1	CASSLNSEAFF	TGTGCCAGCAGCTTAAACAGTGAAGCTTTCTTT
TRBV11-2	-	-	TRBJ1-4	CASSLSEDEKLFF	TGTGCCAGCAGCTTGAGTGAAGATGAAAAACTGTTTTTT
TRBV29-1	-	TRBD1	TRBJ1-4	CSGGQGGEKLFF	TGCAGCGGGGGACAGGGAGGTGAAAAACTGTTTTTT
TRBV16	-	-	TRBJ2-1	CASSPRWAASSYNEQFF	TGTGCCAGCAGCCCCCGTTGGGCCGCAAGCTCCTACAATGAGCAGTTCTTC
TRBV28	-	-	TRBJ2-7	CASSTHWTADYEQYF	TGTGCCAGCAGTACTCACTGGACAGCGGACTACGAGCAGTACTTC
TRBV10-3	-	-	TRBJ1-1	CAISADREAFF	TGTGCCATCAGTGCTGACAGGGAAGCTTTCTTT
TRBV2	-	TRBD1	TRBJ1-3	CASRDRAGNTIYF	TGTGCCAGCAGGGACAGGGCTGGAAACACCATATATTTT
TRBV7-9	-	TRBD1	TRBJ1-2	CASSLVGQGVPGYTF	TGTGCCAGCAGCTTAGTAGGACAGGGGGTCCCAGGCTACACCTTC
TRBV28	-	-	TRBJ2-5	CASSSRQVQGETQYF	TGTGCCAGCAGTTCACGACAGGTTCAGGGGGAGACCCAGTACTTC
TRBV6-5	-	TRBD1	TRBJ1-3	CASSYVGTGNGNTIYF	TGTGCCAGCAGTTACGTCGGGACAGGGAATGGAAACACCATATATTTT
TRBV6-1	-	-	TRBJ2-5	CASRRKETQYF	TGTGCCAGCAGGAGAAAAGAGACCCAGTACTTC
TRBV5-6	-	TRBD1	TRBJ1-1	CASSLFQTGGQNTEAFF	TGTGCCAGCAGCTTATTCCAGACAGGGGGGCAAAACACTGAAGCTTTCTTT
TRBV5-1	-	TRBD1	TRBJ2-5	CASSAQGATGQETQYF	TGCGCCAGCAGCGCACAGGGGGCAACGGGGCAAGAGACCCAGTACTTC
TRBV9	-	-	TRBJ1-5	CASSVGQNSNQPQHF	TGTGCCAGCAGCGTAGGACAGAATAGCAATCAGCCCCAGCATTTT
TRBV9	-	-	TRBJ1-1	CASSVGGVGATEAFF	TGTGCCAGCAGCGTAGGTGGAGTGGGGGCCACTGAAGCTTTCTTT
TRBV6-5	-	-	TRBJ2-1	CASSLTSPTYNEQFF	TGTGCCAGCAGTCTAACTAGCCCCACCTACAATGAGCAGTTCTTC
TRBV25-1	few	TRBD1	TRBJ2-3	CATPGQGLGTDTQYF	TGTGCCACTCCGGGACAGGGGCTAGGCACAGATACGCAGTATTTT
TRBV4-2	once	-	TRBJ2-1	CASSQDGGREGNEQFF	TGTGCCAGCAGCCAAGATGGTGGCAGGGAAGGTAATGAGCAGTTCTTC
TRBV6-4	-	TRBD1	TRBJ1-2	CASSRDRDYGYTF	TGTGCCAGCAGCCGGGACAGAGACTATGGCTACACCTTC
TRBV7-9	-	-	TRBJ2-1	CASMPWNRDPYNEQFF	TGTGCCAGCATGCCTTGGAACAGGGACCCCTACAATGAGCAGTTCTTC
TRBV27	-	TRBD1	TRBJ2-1	CASTPRQGPNYNEQFF	TGTGCCAGCACCCCCAGACAGGGCCCAAATTACAATGAGCAGTTCTTC
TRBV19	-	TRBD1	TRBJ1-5	CASDVQGKLGQPQHF	TGTGCCAGTGATGTACAGGGGAAGTTAGGGCAGCCCCAGCATTTT
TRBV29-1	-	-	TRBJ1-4	CSVASSGEKLFF	TGCAGCGTTGCCTCTTCGGGGGAAAAACTGTTTTTT
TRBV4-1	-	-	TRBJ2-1	CASAEAYNEQFF	TGCGCCAGCGCTGAGGCCTACAATGAGCAGTTCTTC
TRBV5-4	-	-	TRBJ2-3	CASSLGGPSTDTQYF	TGTGCCAGCAGCTTGGGCGGTCCTAGCACAGATACGCAGTATTTT
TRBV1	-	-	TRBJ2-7	CTSSLGTSQYF	TGCACCAGCAGCCTCGGGACTTCTCAGTACTTC
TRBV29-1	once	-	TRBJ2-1	CSTTGAGVSYNEQFF	TGCAGCACCACGGGAGCCGGGGTATCCTACAATGAGCAGTTCTTC
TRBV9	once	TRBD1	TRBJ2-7	CASSVAEGQGAPYEQYF	TGTGCCAGCAGCGTAGCTGAGGGACAGGGGGCCCCCTACGAGCAGTACTTC
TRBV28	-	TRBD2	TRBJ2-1	CASSLPAHLRTSAYNEQFF	TGTGCCAGCAGTTTGCCTGCCCACCTTAGGACTAGCGCCTACAATGAGCAGTTCTTC
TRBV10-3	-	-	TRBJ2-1	CAIGGYNEQFF	TGTGCCATAGGAGGCTACAATGAGCAGTTCTTC
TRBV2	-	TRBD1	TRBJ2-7	CASSASPGTVYEQYF	TGTGCCAGCAGCGCCAGCCCCGGGACAGTGTACGAGCAGTACTTC
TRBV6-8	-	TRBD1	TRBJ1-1	CASGLRDRKYEAFF	TGTGCCAGCGGCCTTAGGGACAGAAAATATGAAGCTTTCTTT
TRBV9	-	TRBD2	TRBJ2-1	CASSGASGVYNEQFF	TGTGCCAGCAGCGGCGCTAGCGGGGTCTACAATGAGCAGTTCTTC
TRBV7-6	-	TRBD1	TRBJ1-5	CASSRGQENQPQHF	TGTGCCAGCAGCCGGGGACAGGAAAATCAGCCCCAGCATTTT
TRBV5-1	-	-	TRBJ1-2	CASGEGDYGYTF	TGCGCCAGCGGGGAGGGAGACTATGGCTACACCTTC
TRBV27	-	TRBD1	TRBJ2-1	CASRTGGEVNEQFF	TGTGCCAGCAGGACAGGGGGCGAGGTCAATGAGCAGTTCTTC
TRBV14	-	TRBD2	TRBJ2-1	CASSQDGAGVLNEQFF	TGTGCCAGCAGCCAAGATGGGGCGGGAGTGCTCAATGAGCAGTTCTTC
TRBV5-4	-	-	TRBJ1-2	CASSRNRQEGLDYGYTF	TGTGCCAGCAGCCGAAATAGGCAGGAGGGGCTCGACTATGGCTACACCTTC
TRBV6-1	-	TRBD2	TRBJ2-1	CASSEEGLAGPYNEQFF	TGTGCCAGCAGCGAAGAGGGACTAGCGGGACCCTACAATGAGCAGTTCTTC
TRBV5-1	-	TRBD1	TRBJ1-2	CASSTETGTGGGYTF	TGCGCCAGCAGCACCGAAACCGGGACAGGGGGCGGCTACACCTTC
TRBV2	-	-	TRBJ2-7	CASTAGQYEQYF	TGTGCCAGCACGGCAGGTCAATACGAGCAGTACTTC
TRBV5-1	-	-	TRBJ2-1	CASSLGNWDSGQFF	TGCGCCAGCAGCTTGGGGAACTGGGACTCAGGGCAGTTCTTC
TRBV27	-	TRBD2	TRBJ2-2	CASSRGLVLTGELFF	TGTGCCAGCAGTAGGGGACTAGTTCTCACCGGGGAGCTGTTTTTT
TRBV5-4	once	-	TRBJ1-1	CASSLFVESTEAFF	TGTGCCAGCAGCTTGTTCGTCGAGAGCACTGAAGCTTTCTTT
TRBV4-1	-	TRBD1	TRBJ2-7	CASSQGGGRGKYEQYF	TGCGCCAGCAGCCAAGGGGGCGGCAGGGGGAAATACGAGCAGTACTTC
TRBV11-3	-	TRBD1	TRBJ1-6	CASSRLGQINSPLHF	TGTGCCAGCAGCCGCTTGGGACAGATAAATTCACCCCTCCACTTT
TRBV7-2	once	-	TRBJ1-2	CASSLELRGFNYGYTF	TGTGCCAGCAGCTTAGAACTGCGGGGCTTTAACTATGGCTACACCTTC
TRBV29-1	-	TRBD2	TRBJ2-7	CSVDAGEAFEQYF	TGCAGCGTTGACGCGGGAGAGGCTTTTGAGCAGTACTTC
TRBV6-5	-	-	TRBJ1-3	CASSSTGNTIYF	TGTGCCAGCAGTTCGACAGGAAACACCATATATTTT
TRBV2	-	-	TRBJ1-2	CASSGTKTAGSSGYTF	TGTGCCAGCAGTGGGACTAAAACAGCGGGGAGCTCTGGCTACACCTTC
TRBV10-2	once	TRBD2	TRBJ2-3	CASRHGGSTDTQYF	TGCGCCAGCAGGCACGGGGGGTCCACAGATACGCAGTATTTT